This T cell receptor beta chain emerged from a study of memory CD4+ T cells and cytomegalovirus serostatus. Study context: Donors were healthy Belgian adults, about ten CMV seropositive and some 24 seronegative.

The CDR3 is 13 residues long. Germline CDR1 and CDR2: MNHEY and SVGAGI. V was cut by 1 base and J by 0 bases, with 3 bases left in between. The sort gate was single viable CD3+CD4+CD8-CD45RO+ cells for memory CD4+ T cells. Assay: immunoSEQ multiplex PCR; the TCRdb copy retains only in-frame clones and omits some. The data contain tens of thousands of clones, 75% to 80% of them singletons. Sequenced sample: memory CD4+ T cells from blood. V usage is TRBV6-5 and J usage is TRBJ1-1; D remains unclear. The sequence was collected from an adult in good health and CMV-seronegative. In DNA, the CDR3 is TGTGCCAGCAGTTACTTTTTGAACACTGAAGCTTTCTTT. Amino acids: CASSYFLNTEAFF.